This entry is about one TCR beta chain. Libraries of TCR beta came from iRepertoire HTBI primers plus Arm-PCR of CDR3 regions. Each CDR3 protein gets one entry after TCRdb re-called the multiplex PCR reads with MiXCR. This table has 650,000 to 850,000 distinct CDR3 sequences, around 32% appearing once. Germline CDR1 ENHRY, CDR2 SYGVKD. V gave up 6 bases and J gave up 6 bases; unmatched junction bases: 0. CDR3 length: 13 residues. The source of the sample is a study of regulatory T cells in long-lasting Graves disease. For the study at large: Over 5 years of antithyroid drugs plus positive TSH receptor antibodies defined persistent Graves' disease.

The sample's time point: persistent/refractory GD, antithyroid drugs over 5 years with positive TRAb. PBMC-extracted RNA yielded the TCR library. The chain is built from TRBV10-3 and TRBJ2-2, with 11 bases matching TRBD2. The input for sequencing was peripheral blood mononuclear cells (PBMCs), taken when the disease was refractory, from a patient treated with antithyroid drugs. The TCR originated in a female donor with Graves disease. For the CDR3, the DNA is TGTGCCATCAGGACTAGCGGGGCCGGGGAGCTGTTTTTT. Translating it yields CAIRTSGAGELFF.